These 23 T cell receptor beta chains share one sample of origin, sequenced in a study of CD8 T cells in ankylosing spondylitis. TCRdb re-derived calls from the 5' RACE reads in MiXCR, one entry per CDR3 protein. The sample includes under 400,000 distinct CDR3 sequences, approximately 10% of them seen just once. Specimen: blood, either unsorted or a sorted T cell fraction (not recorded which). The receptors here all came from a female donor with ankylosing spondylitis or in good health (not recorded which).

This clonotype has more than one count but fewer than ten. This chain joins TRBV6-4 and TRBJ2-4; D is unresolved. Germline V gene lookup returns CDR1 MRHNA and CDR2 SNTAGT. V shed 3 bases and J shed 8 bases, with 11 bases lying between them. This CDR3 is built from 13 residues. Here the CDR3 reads CASSEGPEDIQYF. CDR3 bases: TGTGCCAGCAGTGAAGGACCCGAGGACATTCAGTACTTC.

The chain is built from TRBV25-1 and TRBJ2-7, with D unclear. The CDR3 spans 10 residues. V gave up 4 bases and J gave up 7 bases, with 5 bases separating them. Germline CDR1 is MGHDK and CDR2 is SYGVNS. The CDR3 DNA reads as TGTGCCAGCAGTGGTAAGGAGCAGTACTTC. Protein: CASSGKEQYF.

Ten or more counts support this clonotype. The CDR3 coding sequence is TGTGCCAGCAGTTACGCGGGACAGATAGAAGAGACCCAGTACTTC. It yields the protein CASSYAGQIEETQYF. This chain connects TRBV6-5 to TRBJ2-5; D is possibly TRBD1 (7 bases). Trimming cost V 2 bases and J 3 bases, with 13 bases left between them. Germline V gives CDR1 MNHEY, CDR2 SVGAGI. The CDR3 extends over 15 amino acids.

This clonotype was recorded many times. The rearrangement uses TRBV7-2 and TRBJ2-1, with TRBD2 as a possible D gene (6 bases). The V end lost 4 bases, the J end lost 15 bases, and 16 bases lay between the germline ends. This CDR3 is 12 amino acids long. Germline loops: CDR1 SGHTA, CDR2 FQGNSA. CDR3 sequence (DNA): TGTGCCAGCAGCTCTAGGGCAGGGAGGTGGTTCTTC. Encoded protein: CASSSRAGRWFF. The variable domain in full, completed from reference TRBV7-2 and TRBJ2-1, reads GAGVSQSPSNKVTEKGKDVELRCDPISGHTALYWYRQSLGQGLEFLIYFQGNSAPDKSGLPSDRFSAERTGGSVSTLTIQRTQQEDSAVYLCASSSRAGRWFFGPGTRLTVL.

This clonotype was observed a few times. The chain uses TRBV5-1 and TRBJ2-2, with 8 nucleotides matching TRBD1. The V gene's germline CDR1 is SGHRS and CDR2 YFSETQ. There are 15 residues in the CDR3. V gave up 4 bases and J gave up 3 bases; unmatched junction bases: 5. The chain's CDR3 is CASSRQGRDTGELFF. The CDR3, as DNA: TGCGCCAGCAGCCGACAGGGGCGTGACACCGGGGAGCTGTTTTTT. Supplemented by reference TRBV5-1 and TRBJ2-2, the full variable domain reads KAGVTQTPRYLIKTRGQQVTLSCSPISGHRSVSWYQQTPGQGLQFLFEYFSETQRNKGNFPGRFSGRQFSNSRSEMNVSTLELGDSALYLCASSRQGRDTGELFFGEGSRLTVL.

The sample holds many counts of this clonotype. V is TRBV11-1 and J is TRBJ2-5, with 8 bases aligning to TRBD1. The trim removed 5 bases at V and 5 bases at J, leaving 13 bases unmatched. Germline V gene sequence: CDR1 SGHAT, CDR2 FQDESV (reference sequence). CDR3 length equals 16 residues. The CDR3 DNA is TGTGCCAGCAGCCTTCCCCGGGACAGGCTGTGGGAGACCCAGTACTTC. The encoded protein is CASSLPRDRLWETQYF.

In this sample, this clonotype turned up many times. The CDR3 DNA reads TGCGCCAGCAGCTTCACAGGGAACTATGGCTACACCTTC. Its translation is CASSFTGNYGYTF. The chain joins TRBV5-1 to TRBJ1-2; maybe TRBD1 (6 bases). Deletions cut 2 bases from V and 2 bases from J, with 7 bases between. Per germline, CDR1 SGHRS and CDR2 YFSETQ. The CDR3 loop spans 13 amino acids.

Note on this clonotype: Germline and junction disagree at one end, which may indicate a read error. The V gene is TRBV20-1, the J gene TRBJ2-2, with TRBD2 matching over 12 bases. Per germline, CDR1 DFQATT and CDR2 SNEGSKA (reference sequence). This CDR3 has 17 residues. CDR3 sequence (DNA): TGCTGTGCTAGAGTTCCTAGCGGGAGGGGGGCCCTCGGGGAGCTGTTTTTT. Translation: CCARVPSGRGALGELFF.

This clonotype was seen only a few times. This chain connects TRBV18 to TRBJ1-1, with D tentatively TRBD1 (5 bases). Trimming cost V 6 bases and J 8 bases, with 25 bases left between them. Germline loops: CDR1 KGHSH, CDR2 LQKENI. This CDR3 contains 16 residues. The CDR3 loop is CASSPNEVTGAKEAFF. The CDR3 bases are TGTGCCAGCTCGCCAAACGAGGTCACCGGGGCCAAAGAAGCTTTCTTT.

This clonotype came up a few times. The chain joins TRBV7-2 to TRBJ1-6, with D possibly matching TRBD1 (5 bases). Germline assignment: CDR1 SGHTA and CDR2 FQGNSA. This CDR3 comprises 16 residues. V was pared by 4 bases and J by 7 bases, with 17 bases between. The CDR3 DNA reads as TGTGCCAGCAGCTCCCAACTTGGGGGGGGGAATTCACCCCTCCACTTT. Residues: CASSSQLGGGNSPLHF.

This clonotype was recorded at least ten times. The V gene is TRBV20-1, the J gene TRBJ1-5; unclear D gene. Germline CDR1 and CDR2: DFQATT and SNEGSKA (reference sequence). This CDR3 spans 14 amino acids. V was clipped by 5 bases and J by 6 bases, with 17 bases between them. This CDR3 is CSAATVGLFQPQHF. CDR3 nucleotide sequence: TGCAGTGCTGCGACGGTAGGGCTTTTTCAGCCCCAGCATTTT.

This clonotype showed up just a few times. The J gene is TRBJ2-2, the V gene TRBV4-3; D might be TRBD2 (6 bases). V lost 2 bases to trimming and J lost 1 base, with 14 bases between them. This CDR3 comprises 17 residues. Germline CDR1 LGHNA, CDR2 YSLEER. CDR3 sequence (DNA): TGCGCCAGCAGCCAAATGGGCGGGACGAGGAACACCGGGGAGCTGTTTTTT. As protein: CASSQMGGTRNTGELFF.

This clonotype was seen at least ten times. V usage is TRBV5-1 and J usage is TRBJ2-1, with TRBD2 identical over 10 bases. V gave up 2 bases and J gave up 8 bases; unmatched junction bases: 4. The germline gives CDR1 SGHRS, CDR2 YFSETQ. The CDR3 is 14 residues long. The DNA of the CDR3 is TGCGCCAGCAGCTTCAGCGGGAGGGCTTATGAGCAGTTCTTC. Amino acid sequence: CASSFSGRAYEQFF.

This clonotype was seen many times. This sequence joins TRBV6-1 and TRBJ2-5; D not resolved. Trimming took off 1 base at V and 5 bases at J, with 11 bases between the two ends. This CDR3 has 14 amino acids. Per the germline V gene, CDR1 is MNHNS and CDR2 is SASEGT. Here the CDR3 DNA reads TGTGCCAGCAGTGAAGACAGCCTTATGGAGACCCAGTACTTC. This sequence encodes CASSEDSLMETQYF.

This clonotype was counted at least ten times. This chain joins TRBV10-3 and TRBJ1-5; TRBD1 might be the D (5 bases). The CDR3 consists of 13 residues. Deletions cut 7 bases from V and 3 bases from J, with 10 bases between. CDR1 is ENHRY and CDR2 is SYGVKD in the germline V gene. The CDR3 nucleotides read TGTGCCATCACCGGGGGGTCCAATCAGCCCCAGCATTTT. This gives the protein CAITGGSNQPQHF.

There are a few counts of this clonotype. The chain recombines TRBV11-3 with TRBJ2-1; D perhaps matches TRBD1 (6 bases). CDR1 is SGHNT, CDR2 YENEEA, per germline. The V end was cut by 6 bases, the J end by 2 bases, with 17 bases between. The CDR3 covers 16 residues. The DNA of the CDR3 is TGTGCCAGCAGTCGAACAATCAGGGGTACCTACAATGAGCAGTTCTTC. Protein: CASSRTIRGTYNEQFF. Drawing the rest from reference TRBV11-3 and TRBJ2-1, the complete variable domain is EAGVVQSPRYKIIEKKQPVAFWCNPISGHNTLYWYLQNLGQGPELLIRYENEEAVDDSQLPKDRFSAERLKGVDSTLKIQPAELGDSAVYLCASSRTIRGTYNEQFFGPGTRLTVL.

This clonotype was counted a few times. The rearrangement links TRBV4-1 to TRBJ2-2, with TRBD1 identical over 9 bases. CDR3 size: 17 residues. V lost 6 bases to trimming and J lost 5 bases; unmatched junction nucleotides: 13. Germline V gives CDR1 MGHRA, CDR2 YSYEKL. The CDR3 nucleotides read TGCGCCAGCAGTGGCAAACCGGGACAGGGTTGGACCGGGGAGCTGTTTTTT. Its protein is CASSGKPGQGWTGELFF.

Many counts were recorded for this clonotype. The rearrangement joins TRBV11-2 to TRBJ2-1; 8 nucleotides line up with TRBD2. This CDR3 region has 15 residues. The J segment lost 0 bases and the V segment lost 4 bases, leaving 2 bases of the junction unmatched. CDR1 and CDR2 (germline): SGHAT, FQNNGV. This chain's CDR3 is CASSWGTSSYNEQFF. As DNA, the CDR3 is TGTGCCAGCAGCTGGGGGACTAGCTCCTACAATGAGCAGTTCTTC.

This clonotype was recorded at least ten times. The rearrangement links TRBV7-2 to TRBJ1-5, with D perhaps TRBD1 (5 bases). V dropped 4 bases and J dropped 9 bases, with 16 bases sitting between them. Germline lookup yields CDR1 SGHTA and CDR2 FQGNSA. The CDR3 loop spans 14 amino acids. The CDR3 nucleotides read TGTGCCAGCAGCTCCGGACGGGGACCGGGGCCCCAGCATTTT. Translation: CASSSGRGPGPQHF.

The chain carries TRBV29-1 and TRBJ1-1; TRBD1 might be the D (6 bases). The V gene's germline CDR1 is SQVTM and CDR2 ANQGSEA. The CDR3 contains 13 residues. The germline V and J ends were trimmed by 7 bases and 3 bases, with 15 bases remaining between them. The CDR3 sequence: CSGRGGLDTEAFF. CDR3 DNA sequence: TGCAGCGGCCGAGGGGGGCTGGACACTGAAGCTTTCTTT.

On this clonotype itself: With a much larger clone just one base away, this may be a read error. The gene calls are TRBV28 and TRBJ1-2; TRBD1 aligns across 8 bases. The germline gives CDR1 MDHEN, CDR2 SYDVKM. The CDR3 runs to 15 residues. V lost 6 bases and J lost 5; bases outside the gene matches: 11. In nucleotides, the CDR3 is TGTGCCAGCAGACCTCGGACAGGGACGAAGTATGGCTACACCTTC. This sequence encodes CASRPRTGTKYGYTF.

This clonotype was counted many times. CDR3 bases: TGCAGTGCTAGAGTAGCGAACCAAGAGACCCAGTACTTC. Its protein is CSARVANQETQYF. The genes are TRBV20-1 and TRBJ2-5, with a possible D match to TRBD2 (5 bases). The CDR3 has 13 amino acids. Germline lookup yields CDR1 DFQATT and CDR2 SNEGSKA (reference sequence). The V end lost 1 base, the J end lost 0 bases, and 6 bases lay between the germline ends.

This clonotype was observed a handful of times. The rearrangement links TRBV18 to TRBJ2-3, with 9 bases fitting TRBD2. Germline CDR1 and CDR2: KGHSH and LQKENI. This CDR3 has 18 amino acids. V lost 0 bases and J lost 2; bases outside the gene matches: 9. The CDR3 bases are TGTGCCAGCTCACCACCGTTACTCTTAGCGGGGGACACAGATACGCAGTATTTT. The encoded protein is CASSPPLLLAGDTDTQYF.